A single T cell receptor beta chain is shown here with its context. This specimen comes from a study of OX40 agonist ivuxolimab in advanced cancers. Study-wide background: An agonistic human IgG2 monoclonal antibody against OX40 (CD134) was given. From roughly 20 to 79 years was the age range, with a mean of 60 years, and 65% to 90% were male.

Libraries were prepared by immunoSEQ multiplex PCR; TCRdb keeps only in-frame clonotypes and omits some of them. The sample shows around 89,000 clones, roughly 90% of them seen only once. CDR3 length: 16 residues. The germline V and J ends were trimmed by 2 bases and 4 bases, with 15 bases remaining between them. Germline-derived CDR1 and CDR2 are SGHNT and YENEEA. This specimen consisted of CD4+ or CD8+ T cells sorted from blood, obtained in a trial of the OX40 agonist ivuxolimab. The source is an adult with an advanced solid tumor such as melanoma, head and neck, liver or kidney cancer. V is TRBV11-3 and J is TRBJ2-1, with a possible D match to TRBD1 (6 bases). The CDR3 reads CASSLSGGGIYNEQFF. The CDR3 DNA sequence: TGTGCCAGCAGCTTATCGGGTGGGGGCATATACAATGAGCAGTTCTTC.